These 21 T cell receptor beta chains were all obtained from the same sample, sequenced in a study of blood T cells in healthy people across ages (dated by TCRdb to about 2015). Receptor libraries were prepared by 5' RACE. TCRdb records Illumina HiSeq 2500 as the sequencer. The second PCR ran for roughly 6 to 11 cycles and used a J-beta primer mix along with a sample-barcoded 5' primer. Starting from the raw public reads, TCRdb applied fastp trimming at Q25, assembled clones with MiXCR and retained in-frame beta chains. Each CDR3 protein appears once, grouped with its most common genes and DNA. The sample table records hundreds of thousands of distinct CDR3 sequences; about half of these occur just once. The ten largest account for 18% of the sample. The specimen was blood. Receptors originate from a man aged 80 or over in good health.

This clonotype has a count of ten or more. The chain couples TRBV3-1 to TRBJ2-1; 8 bases align to TRBD2. V gave up 4 bases and J gave up 0 bases; unmatched junction bases: 5. The germline V gene encodes CDR1 LGHDT and CDR2 YNNKEL (reference sequence). This CDR3 is built from 16 residues. CDR3 loop: CASSLRSGSSYNEQFF. The DNA for the CDR3 is TGTGCCAGCAGCCTACGGAGCGGGAGCTCCTACAATGAGCAGTTCTTC.

The rearrangement uses TRBV7-2 and TRBJ2-7; tentatively, D is TRBD2 (6 bases). The CDR3 is 15 amino acids. The V gene's germline CDR1 is SGHTA and CDR2 FQGNSA. Trimming stripped 5 bases from V and 5 bases from J, with 19 bases between. The DNA of the CDR3 is TGTGCCAGCAGCCCCGACGGGGGTTTGGCGAACGAGCAGTACTTC. Protein: CASSPDGGLANEQYF.

The chain combines TRBV7-2 with TRBJ1-6, with D unclear. V was pared by 5 bases and J by 2 bases, with 13 bases between. The CDR3 runs 16 residues. Germline V gene data show CDR1 as SGHTA and CDR2 as FQGNSA. The DNA for the CDR3 is TGTGCCAGCAGCCCCCGGGTAGGCACCTATAATTCACCCCTCCACTTT. Translated: CASSPRVGTYNSPLHF.

This clonotype was detected once. CDR3 sequence: CATSRDSTGLAGGVLAEQYF. The CDR3 DNA sequence: TGTGCCACCAGCAGAGACAGCACGGGACTAGCGGGAGGAGTTTTGGCCGAGCAGTACTTC. This chain connects TRBV15 to TRBJ2-4, with 15 bases identical to TRBD2. The end of the DNA fits TRBJ2-7 better, so the J call may be wrong. Germline lookup yields CDR1 LNHNV and CDR2 YYDKDF (reference sequence). There are 20 residues in the CDR3.

The chain recombines TRBV20-1 with TRBJ2-3; the D gene is possibly TRBD2 (6 bases). This CDR3 is 13 amino acids long. Germline V gives CDR1 DFQATT, CDR2 SNEGSKA (reference sequence). Trimming cost V 4 bases and J 2 bases, with 10 bases left between them. Written as DNA, the CDR3 is TGCAGTGCTAAGGAGGGAGCCACAGATACGCAGTATTTT. Its translation: CSAKEGATDTQYF.

The rearrangement uses TRBV25-1 and TRBJ2-5; no clear D gene. Matching the DNA end better, TRBJ2-7 makes the J call doubtful. Germline V lookup: CDR1 MGHDK, CDR2 SYGVNS. The CDR3 covers 13 residues. CDR3 protein: CASSALHLDEQYF. Here the CDR3 DNA reads TGTGCCAGCAGTGCTTTACACCTCGACGAGCAGTACTTC.

This rearrangement joins TRBV7-2 to TRBJ1-1, with 10 bases that match TRBD1. The germline gives CDR1 SGHTA, CDR2 FQGNSA. Trimming removed 5 bases from V and 5 bases from J; junction bases left unmatched: 8. The CDR3 sequence is 15 residues long. Written as DNA, the CDR3 is TGTGCCAGCAGCCGTTCCGGGACAGGGGTTACTGAAGCTTTCTTT. It specifies CASSRSGTGVTEAFF. Looking up the rest from reference TRBV7-2 and TRBJ1-1 gives the full variable domain: GAGVSQSPSNKVTEKGKDVELRCDPISGHTALYWYRQSLGQGLEFLIYFQGNSAPDKSGLPSDRFSAERTGGSVSTLTIQRTQQEDSAVYLCASSRSGTGVTEAFFGQGTRLTVV.

This clonotype was counted only a few times. The chain has TRBV20-1 and TRBJ2-1; D may be TRBD1 or TRBD2 (5 bases each). V lost 1 base and J lost 8, with 12 bases in between. CDR1 DFQATT and CDR2 SNEGSKA come from the germline V gene (reference sequence). CDR3 length: 13 residues. The CDR3 sequence: CSARGFGTDEQFF. In DNA, the CDR3 is TGCAGTGCTAGAGGCTTCGGGACCGATGAGCAGTTCTTC.

Only a few counts were recorded for this clonotype. The rearrangement joins TRBV5-6 to TRBJ2-3, with 9 bases lining up with TRBD2. Trimming removed 4 bases from V and 7 bases from J; junction bases left unmatched: 1. There are 12 residues in the CDR3. The V gene's germline CDR1 is SGHDT and CDR2 YYEEEE. The CDR3 protein is CASSLAGHTQYF. The CDR3, as DNA: TGTGCCAGCAGCCTAGCGGGGCATACGCAGTATTTT. The complete variable domain, with remaining parts taken from reference TRBV5-6 and TRBJ2-3, reads DAGVTQSPTHLIKTRGQQVTLRCSPKSGHDTVSWYQQALGQGPQFIFQYYEEEERQRGNFPDRFSGHQFPNYSSELNVNALLLGDSALYLCASSLAGHTQYFGPGTRLTVL.

The rearrangement links TRBV29-1 to TRBJ2-7; 16 nucleotides line up with TRBD2. The length of the CDR3 is 15 residues. The junction had 8 bases not matched to a gene; V was cut back by 6 bases and J by 6 bases. Germline V lookup: CDR1 SQVTM, CDR2 ANQGSEA. CDR3 residues: CSVSGTSGRAGEQYF. The CDR3 nucleotides are TGCAGCGTATCCGGGACTAGCGGGAGGGCCGGCGAGCAGTACTTC.

The chain is built from TRBV29-1 and TRBJ2-1, with 8 bases matching TRBD1. With 1 base clipped from V and 9 bases from J, the junction kept 14 bases outside the gene matches. CDR3 length: 16 amino acids. The germline V gene encodes CDR1 SQVTM and CDR2 ANQGSEA. In DNA, the CDR3 is TGCAGCGTTGAAGTATATTCGGGACAGGTCGCGGGTGAGCAGTTCTTC. Protein sequence: CSVEVYSGQVAGEQFF.

This chain connects TRBV6-6 to TRBJ1-5; D unresolved. This CDR3 spans 11 amino acids. V was pared by 5 bases and J by 4 bases, with 3 bases between. CDR1 MNHNY and CDR2 SVGAGI come from the germline V gene (reference sequence). The CDR3, as DNA: TGTGCCAGCAGTCATAATCAGCCCCAGCATTTT. Translating it yields CASSHNQPQHF.

The V gene is TRBV5-4, the J gene TRBJ2-5; tentative D call: TRBD2 (5 bases). The V and J ends lost 3 bases and 4 bases respectively, with 25 bases between them. Germline CDR1 SGHNT, CDR2 YYREEE (reference sequence). The CDR3 runs to 18 residues. The CDR3: CASSSLYETTRIGETQYF. For the CDR3, the DNA is TGTGCCAGCAGCTCTCTTTATGAGACTACAAGGATCGGAGAGACCCAGTACTTC.

This chain joins TRBV3-1 and TRBJ2-1, with 9 bases fitting TRBD2. Losses at the gene ends were 1 base for V and 5 bases for J; bases not matched to a gene: 6. Germline V gene data show CDR1 as LGHDT and CDR2 as YNNKEL (reference sequence). This CDR3 contains 16 residues. The CDR3, as DNA: TGTGCCAGCAGCCAAGCCCGGACTAGCGCTAACAATGAGCAGTTCTTC. It specifies CASSQARTSANNEQFF.

The rearrangement links TRBV11-1 to TRBJ1-2, with 8 bases that match TRBD1. The V and J ends lost 6 bases and 3 bases, in that order; junction bases with no gene match: 9. From germline, CDR1 is SGHAT and CDR2 FQDESV (reference sequence). The CDR3 covers 15 residues. The CDR3 reads CASSRGGQGDYGYTF. For the CDR3, the DNA is TGTGCCAGCAGTCGAGGTGGACAGGGCGACTATGGCTACACCTTC.

The chain carries TRBV20-1 and TRBJ2-3; tentatively, D is TRBD2 (5 bases). Germline-derived CDR1 and CDR2 are DFQATT and SNEGSKA (reference sequence). The CDR3 is 15 amino acids. V lost 2 bases, J lost 1 base, and 13 bases lay in between. CDR3 sequence: CSARRRKEGTDTQYF. Written as DNA, the CDR3 is TGCAGTGCTAGAAGGAGGAAGGAGGGCACAGATACGCAGTATTTT.

This clonotype was counted a single time. One junction end disagrees with the germline gene, perhaps due to a read error. V gene TRBV3-1 combines with J gene TRBJ2-7; D gene unclear. The CDR3 is made up of 14 amino acids. Germline values: CDR1 LGHDT, CDR2 YNNKEL (reference sequence). The CDR3 DNA reads TGTGCCAGCAACCAAGATGTCGCCTCCTACGAGCAGTACTTC. Its translation is CASNQDVASYEQYF.

This clonotype was seen many times. The chain uses TRBV5-1 and TRBJ2-7; D ambiguous. In germline, CDR1 is SGHRS, CDR2 YFSETQ. Trimming removed 0 bases at V and 2 bases at J, with 9 bases between. The CDR3 consists of 14 residues. CDR3 sequence: CASSLDPGPYEQYF. The CDR3 DNA sequence: TGCGCCAGCAGCTTGGATCCAGGACCCTACGAGCAGTACTTC.

This sequence joins TRBV27 and TRBJ2-1; 10 bases match TRBD2. The J segment lost 4 bases and the V segment lost 4 bases, leaving 4 bases of the junction unmatched. The germline CDR1 and CDR2 sequences are MNHEY and SMNVEV (reference sequence). This CDR3 spans 15 amino acids. The CDR3 DNA follows: TGTGCCAGCAGTTCTCGTAGCGGGGGGTACAATGAGCAGTTCTTC. This codes for CASSSRSGGYNEQFF.

This clonotype was observed a single time. A much larger clone differs by one base, so this may be a read error. The J gene is TRBJ1-5, the V gene TRBV6-2 or TRBV6-3; 10 bases fit TRBD1. Trimming at V came to 8 bases and at J to 5 bases, leaving 9 bases not matched to a gene. Germline assignment: CDR1 MNHEY and CDR2 SVGEGT. The CDR3 has 15 residues. CDR3 region: CASGKDRGSYQPQHF. The CDR3 DNA reads as TGTGCCAGCGGCAAGGACAGGGGGAGCTATCAGCCCCAGCATTTT.

This clonotype was observed a handful of times. The chain has TRBV13 and TRBJ2-6; no clear D. The ends were cut back, 1 base at V and 4 bases at J, with 8 bases in the middle. The germline V gene has CDR1 PRHDT and CDR2 FYEKMQ (reference sequence). There are 15 residues in the CDR3. For the CDR3, the DNA is TGTGCCAGCAGCTTAGACGGGCTCGGGGCCAACGTCCTGACTTTC. Translated, it gives CASSLDGLGANVLTF.